The sequence of this T cell receptor beta chain was determined in a study of blood T cell repertoires in COVID-19. About the study: The United States, Italy and Spain were the sources of the acute and convalescent COVID-19 samples. T cells, B-cell-depleted T cells, or PBMCs supplied cDNA or gDNA.

Methods used by the authors: Reference gene primers were amplified, and this amplification served to estimate nucleated cell counts. This table comes from immunoSEQ multiplex PCR, and its TCRdb copy is limited to in-frame clones, with some not included. V, J and clone size reflect that table, while D and trimming were determined from the DNA. The sample lists tens of thousands of clones; about 83% were seen once. In germline, CDR1 is WNHNN, CDR2 SYGVQD (reference sequence). CDR3 length: 17 residues. Trimming at V came to 2 bases and at J to 0 bases, leaving 7 bases not matched to a gene. Sequencing used peripheral blood. The rearrangement joins TRBV10-1 to TRBJ1-3; TRBD1 matches at 7 bases. This clonotype originated in a woman aged 80 or older with acute or convalescent COVID-19. CDR3 DNA: TGCGCCAGCAGTGAGCGCGGACAGGCCTACTCTGGAAACACCATATATTTT. Its translation: CASSERGQAYSGNTIYF.